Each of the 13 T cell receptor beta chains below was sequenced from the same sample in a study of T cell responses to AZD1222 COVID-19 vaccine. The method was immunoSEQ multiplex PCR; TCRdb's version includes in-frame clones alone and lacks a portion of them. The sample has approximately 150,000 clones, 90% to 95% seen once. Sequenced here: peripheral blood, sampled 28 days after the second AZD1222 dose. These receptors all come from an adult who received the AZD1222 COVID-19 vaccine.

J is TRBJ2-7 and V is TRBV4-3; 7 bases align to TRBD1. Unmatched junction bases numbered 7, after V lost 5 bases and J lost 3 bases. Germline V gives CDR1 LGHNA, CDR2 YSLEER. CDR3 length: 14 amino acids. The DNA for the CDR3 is TGCGCCAGCAGCTTCCAACAGGGGTACTACGAGCAGTACTTC. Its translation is CASSFQQGYYEQYF.

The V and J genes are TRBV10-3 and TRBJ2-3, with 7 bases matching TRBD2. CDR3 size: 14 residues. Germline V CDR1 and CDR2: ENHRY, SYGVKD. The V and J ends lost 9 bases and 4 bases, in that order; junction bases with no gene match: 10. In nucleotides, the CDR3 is TGTGCCATTGCAGAGGCGGGAGCGTCAGATACGCAGTATTTT. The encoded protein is CAIAEAGASDTQYF.

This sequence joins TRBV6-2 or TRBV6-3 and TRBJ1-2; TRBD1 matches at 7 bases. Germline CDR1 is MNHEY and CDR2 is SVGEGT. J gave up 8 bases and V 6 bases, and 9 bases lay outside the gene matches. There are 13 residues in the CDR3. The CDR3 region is CASSLRGARGYTF. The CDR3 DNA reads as TGTGCCAGCAGCCTCAGGGGGGCGAGAGGCTACACCTTC.

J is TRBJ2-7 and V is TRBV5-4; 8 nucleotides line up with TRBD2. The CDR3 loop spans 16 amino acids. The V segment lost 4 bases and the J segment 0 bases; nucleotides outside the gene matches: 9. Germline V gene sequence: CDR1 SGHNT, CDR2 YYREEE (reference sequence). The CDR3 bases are TGTGCCAGCAGCCGAACTAGCGGTTATAGCTCCTACGAGCAGTACTTC. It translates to CASSRTSGYSSYEQYF.

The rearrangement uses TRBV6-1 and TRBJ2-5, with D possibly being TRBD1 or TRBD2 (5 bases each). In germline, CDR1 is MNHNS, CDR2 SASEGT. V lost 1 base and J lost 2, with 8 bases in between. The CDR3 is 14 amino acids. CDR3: CASSEGWGQETQYF. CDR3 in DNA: TGTGCCAGCAGTGAAGGTTGGGGGCAAGAGACCCAGTACTTC.

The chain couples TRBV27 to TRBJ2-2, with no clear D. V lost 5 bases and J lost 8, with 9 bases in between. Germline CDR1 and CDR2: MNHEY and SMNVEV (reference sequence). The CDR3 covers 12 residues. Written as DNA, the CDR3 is TGTGCCAGCAGTCGGGTGGGTGGGGAGCTGTTTTTT. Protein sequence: CASSRVGGELFF.

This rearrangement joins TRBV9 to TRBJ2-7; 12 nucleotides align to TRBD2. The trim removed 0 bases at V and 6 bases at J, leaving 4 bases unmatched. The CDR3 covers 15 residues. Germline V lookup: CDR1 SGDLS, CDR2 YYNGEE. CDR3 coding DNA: TGTGCCAGCAGCGTAGGACTAGCGGGAGTAACCGAGCAGTACTTC. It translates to CASSVGLAGVTEQYF.

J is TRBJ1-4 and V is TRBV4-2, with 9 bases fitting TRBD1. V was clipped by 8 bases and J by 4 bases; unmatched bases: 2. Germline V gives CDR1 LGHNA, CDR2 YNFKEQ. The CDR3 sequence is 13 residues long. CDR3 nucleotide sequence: TGTGCCAGCCGACAGGGGGGTAATGAAAAACTGTTTTTT. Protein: CASRQGGNEKLFF.

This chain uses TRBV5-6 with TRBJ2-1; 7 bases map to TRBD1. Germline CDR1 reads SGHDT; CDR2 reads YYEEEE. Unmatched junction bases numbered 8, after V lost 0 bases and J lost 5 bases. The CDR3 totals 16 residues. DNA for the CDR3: TGTGCCAGCAGCTTGGGACAAGGGACAGAAGACAATGAGCAGTTCTTC. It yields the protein CASSLGQGTEDNEQFF. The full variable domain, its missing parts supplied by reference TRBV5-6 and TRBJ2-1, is DAGVTQSPTHLIKTRGQQVTLRCSPKSGHDTVSWYQQALGQGPQFIFQYYEEEERQRGNFPDRFSGHQFPNYSSELNVNALLLGDSALYLCASSLGQGTEDNEQFFGPGTRLTVL.

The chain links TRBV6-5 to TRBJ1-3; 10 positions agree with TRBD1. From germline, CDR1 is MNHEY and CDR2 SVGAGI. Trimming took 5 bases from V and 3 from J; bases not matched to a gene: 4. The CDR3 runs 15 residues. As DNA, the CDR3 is TGTGCCAGCAGTAAGGACAGGGGGATTGGAAACACCATATATTTT. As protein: CASSKDRGIGNTIYF.

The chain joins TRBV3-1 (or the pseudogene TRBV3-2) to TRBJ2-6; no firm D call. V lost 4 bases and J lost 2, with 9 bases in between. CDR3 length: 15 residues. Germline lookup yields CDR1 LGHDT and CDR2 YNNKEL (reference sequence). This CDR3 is CASSLGRPGANVLTF. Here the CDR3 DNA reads TGTGCCAGCAGCCTCGGACGGCCTGGGGCCAACGTCCTGACTTTC.

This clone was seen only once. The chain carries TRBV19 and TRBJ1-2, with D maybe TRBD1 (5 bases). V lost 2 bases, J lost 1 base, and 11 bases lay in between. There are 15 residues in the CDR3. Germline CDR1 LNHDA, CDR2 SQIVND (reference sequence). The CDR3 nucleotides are TGTGCCAGTAGTATAATCGCAGGGCTTAACTATGGCTACACCTTC. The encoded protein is CASSIIAGLNYGYTF.

As DNA, the CDR3 is TGTGCCAGCTCGAAGGGACCCACAAGTCACGAGCAGTACTTC. It codes for CASSKGPTSHEQYF. The chain carries TRBV9 and TRBJ2-7; D could derive from TRBD1 or TRBD2 (5 bases each). Trimming removed 7 bases at V and 5 bases at J, with 19 bases between. The CDR3 sequence is 14 residues long. The V gene's germline CDR1 is SGDLS and CDR2 YYNGEE. The entire variable domain, with the rest obtained from reference TRBV9 and TRBJ2-7, is as follows: DSGVTQTPKHLITATGQRVTLRCSPRSGDLSVYWYQQSLDQGLQFLIQYYNGEERAKGNILERFSAQQFPDLHSELNLSSLELGDSALYFCASSKGPTSHEQYFGPGTRLTVT.